The 23 T cell receptor beta chains presented below share a single source sample, sequenced in a study of cytomegalovirus exposure and HLA in healthy donors. The study ran its PCR with 60 Vbeta and 13 Jbeta primers. Sequencing was performed with immunoSEQ multiplex PCR; in TCRdb, only in-frame clones are kept and a portion is missing. The sample holds about 130,000 clones, about 78% seen once. The sample taken for sequencing was PBMCs. These receptors were collected from a middle-aged man in good health and CMV-seronegative.

The rearrangement joins TRBV6-6 to TRBJ2-5, with 7 bases lining up with TRBD2. This CDR3 contains 13 residues. Germline-derived CDR1 and CDR2 are MNHNY and SVGAGI (reference sequence). With V trimmed by 5 bases and J by 4 bases, 4 bases remained unmatched. Here the CDR3 DNA reads TGTGCCAGCAGTCGTACGGGAGGAGAGACCCAGTACTTC. Amino acids: CASSRTGGETQYF.

The V and J genes are TRBV11-2 and TRBJ2-7; TRBD2 matches at 14 bases. The ends lost 0 bases at V and 6 bases at J; junction bases unmatched: 7. CDR1 SGHAT and CDR2 FQNNGV come from the germline V gene. This CDR3 has 17 residues. In nucleotides, the CDR3 is TGTGCCAGCAGCTTAGAGACTAGCGGGAGGGACAGGGCCGAGCAGTACTTC. Protein product: CASSLETSGRDRAEQYF.

This clone was counted a few times. This chain uses TRBV30 with TRBJ2-6, with D possibly TRBD2 on 6 matching bases. The CDR3 is 14 residues long. In germline, CDR1 is GTSNPN, CDR2 SVGIG (reference sequence). Trimming cost V 5 bases and J 3 bases, with 11 bases left between them. The CDR3 here is CAWARGGGANVLTF. The CDR3 DNA reads as TGTGCCTGGGCGAGGGGAGGTGGGGCCAACGTCCTGACTTTC.

This clone was counted a few times. The V and J genes are TRBV28 and TRBJ2-3; no definite D call. The V gene lost 10 bases and the J gene lost 1 base, with 12 bases spanning the gap. Germline V gene data show CDR1 as MDHEN and CDR2 as SYDVKM. CDR3 length: 13 amino acids. The CDR3 sequence: CATLQMGTDTQYF. The CDR3 DNA is TGTGCCACCCTTCAGATGGGCACAGATACGCAGTATTTT.

V usage is TRBV29-1 and J usage is TRBJ1-5; TRBD1 matches 9 bases. The CDR3 consists of 19 residues. Germline CDR1 reads SQVTM; CDR2 reads ANQGSEA. The V gene end was trimmed by 4 bases and the J gene end by 4 bases; junction bases not matched to a gene: 20. Here the CDR3 DNA reads TGCAGCGTTGTTGAAATTCCCTACAGGGGGCGAGATTTAAATCAGCCCCAGCATTTT. The encoded protein is CSVVEIPYRGRDLNQPQHF.

The chain recombines TRBV27 with TRBJ2-7, with 12 positions matching TRBD2. This CDR3 region has 16 residues. Germline CDR1 and CDR2: MNHEY and SMNVEV (reference sequence). V dropped 5 bases and J dropped 7; count of bases not matched to a gene: 12. The CDR3 reads CASSGAKLAGGEEQYF. The CDR3 region has the DNA TGTGCCAGCAGTGGGGCGAAACTAGCGGGAGGTGAGGAGCAGTACTTC.

V usage is TRBV10-2 and J usage is TRBJ2-7; TRBD1 matches 7 bases. Trimming took 3 bases from V and 2 from J; bases not matched to a gene: 4. This CDR3 is 14 amino acids long. Looked up from germline, CDR1 is WSHSY and CDR2 is SAAADI. The CDR3 reads CASSEKQGTYEQYF. CDR3 nucleotides: TGCGCCAGCAGTGAAAAACAGGGGACCTACGAGCAGTACTTC.

The gene calls are TRBV5-1 and TRBJ2-7; 13 positions match TRBD2. Germline assignment: CDR1 SGHRS and CDR2 YFSETQ. CDR3 length equals 16 residues. Trimming at V came to 3 bases and at J to 4 bases, leaving 7 bases not matched to a gene. The CDR3, as DNA: TGCGCCAGCAGCTCCTCCGGGACTAGCGGGGCATACGAGCAGTACTTC. It translates to CASSSSGTSGAYEQYF.

The table lists this clone with a few counts. This chain joins TRBV25-1 and TRBJ2-1, with D possibly TRBD2 on 6 matching bases. The CDR3 consists of 14 residues. Between the trimmed V and J ends, which lost 5 bases and 7 bases, there was a span of 15 bases. Germline CDR1 is MGHDK and CDR2 is SYGVNS. CDR3 bases: TGTGCCAGCAGTAGCGGCGGGACTGTGAATGAGCAGTTCTTC. Translating it yields CASSSGGTVNEQFF.

V and J are TRBV6-5 and TRBJ2-2; D is uncertain. Trimming removed 6 bases from V and 4 bases from J, with 9 bases in between. CDR1 and CDR2 from the germline V gene are MNHEY and SVGAGI. CDR3 size: 13 residues. CDR3 DNA: TGTGCCAGCAGATATCGGGTCACCGGGGAGCTGTTTTTT. Encoded protein: CASRYRVTGELFF.

This clone was detected only a few times. The chain recombines TRBV6-5 with TRBJ2-1, with TRBD2 as a possible D gene (6 bases). The germline CDR1 and CDR2 sequences are MNHEY and SVGAGI. This CDR3 has 15 residues. The V gene lost 6 bases and the J gene lost 0 bases, with 12 bases spanning the gap. The CDR3 loop is CASSPGLGSYNEQFF. As DNA, the CDR3 is TGTGCCAGCAGCCCGGGACTGGGCTCCTACAATGAGCAGTTCTTC.

The chain uses TRBV28 and TRBJ2-7; 10 nucleotides align to TRBD2. V dropped 8 bases and J dropped 5; count of bases not matched to a gene: 6. The CDR3 totals 13 residues. Per the germline V gene, CDR1 is MDHEN and CDR2 is SYDVKM. The CDR3 sequence: CASYSGRPHEQYF. The CDR3 DNA sequence: TGTGCCAGCTATAGCGGGAGGCCCCACGAGCAGTACTTC.

This clone appeared a few times. The V gene is TRBV10-3, the J gene TRBJ2-3, with 9 bases aligning to TRBD1. The V segment lost 5 bases and the J segment 2 bases; nucleotides outside the gene matches: 5. The CDR3 totals 15 residues. In germline, CDR1 is ENHRY, CDR2 SYGVKD. The CDR3 protein is CAISTGQGTTDTQYF. CDR3 in DNA: TGTGCCATCAGTACCGGACAGGGGACCACAGATACGCAGTATTTT.

The J gene is TRBJ1-5, the V gene TRBV21-1; TRBD1, the table's D call, was not compared with the DNA. TRBV21-1 is labeled a pseudogene. The CDR3 loop spans 17 amino acids. CDR3 sequence reads: CASSSPARTGLTEPQHF. In DNA form, the CDR3 reads TGTGCCAGCAGCTCTCCCGCGAGGACAGGTCTTACTGAGCCCCAGCATTTT.

V usage is TRBV5-1 and J usage is TRBJ2-5; a weak D match, TRBD2 (6 bases). The V end was cut by 0 bases, the J end by 2 bases, with 17 bases between. The CDR3 runs 17 residues. The germline V gene has CDR1 SGHRS and CDR2 YFSETQ. CDR3 protein: CASSLAFSGSVQETQYF. The CDR3 DNA reads TGCGCCAGCAGCTTGGCCTTTAGCGGAAGCGTACAAGAGACCCAGTACTTC.

This chain connects TRBV2 to TRBJ2-5; D may be TRBD1 (6 bases). The germline V gene has CDR1 SNHLY and CDR2 FYNNEI. V lost 3 bases to trimming and J lost 5 bases, with 10 bases between them. This CDR3 region has 13 residues. The DNA of the CDR3 is TGTGCCAGCAGTGATTGGGGGCCGGAGACCCAGTACTTC. Amino acids: CASSDWGPETQYF. Based on the CDR3 plus reference TRBV2 and TRBJ2-5, the full variable domain is EPEVTQTPSHQVTQMGQEVILRCVPISNHLYFYWYRQILGQKVEFLVSFYNNEISEKSEIFDDQFSVERPDGSNFTLKIRSTKLEDSAMYFCASSDWGPETQYFGPGTRLLVL.

The V and J genes are TRBV2 and TRBJ1-2, with D perhaps matching TRBD1 (6 bases). This CDR3 has 13 amino acids. Germline V CDR1 and CDR2: SNHLY, FYNNEI. Trimming took off 11 bases at V and 8 bases at J, with 21 bases between the two ends. The CDR3 reads CAGRGQPSEGYTF. For the CDR3, the DNA is TGTGCCGGTAGAGGACAGCCTAGTGAAGGCTACACCTTC.

This rearrangement joins TRBV7-2 to TRBJ2-5, with D tentatively TRBD2 (6 bases). V was trimmed by 5 bases and J by 5 bases, leaving 12 bases between them. The CDR3 spans 13 residues. Germline loops: CDR1 SGHTA, CDR2 FQGNSA. As DNA, the CDR3 is TGTGCCAGCAGCCCGGGGGAAGTTGAGACCCAGTACTTC. Encoded protein: CASSPGEVETQYF.

V usage is TRBV29-1 and J usage is TRBJ2-2; 15 nucleotides match TRBD2. This CDR3 region has 16 residues. V shed 6 bases, J shed 7 bases, and the junction held 9 bases outside the gene matches. The germline V gene encodes CDR1 SQVTM and CDR2 ANQGSEA. The chain's CDR3 is CSVAYLGLAGGGELFF. As DNA, the CDR3 is TGCAGCGTCGCTTACCTGGGACTAGCGGGAGGCGGGGAGCTGTTTTTT.

The chain is built from TRBV2 and TRBJ1-5; 8 positions match TRBD1. This CDR3 spans 15 amino acids. Germline trimming cut 6 bases from V and 2 bases from J; bases unmatched to any gene: 6. In germline, CDR1 is SNHLY, CDR2 FYNNEI. The CDR3 reads CASSPQGAGNQPQHF. The CDR3 DNA is TGTGCCAGCAGCCCTCAGGGGGCCGGCAATCAGCCCCAGCATTTT.

The chain recombines TRBV28 with TRBJ1-4, with D unresolved. This CDR3 spans 12 amino acids. Germline CDR1 and CDR2: MDHEN and SYDVKM. Between the trimmed V and J ends, which lost 4 bases and 7 bases, there was a span of 7 bases. CDR3 sequence: CASSSGSEKLFF. For the CDR3, the DNA is TGTGCCAGCAGTTCCGGGTCTGAAAAACTGTTTTTT.

As for this clone: Mismatch with germline at one junction end may stem from a read error. V gene TRBV2 combines with J gene TRBJ1-5; 9 bases are shared with TRBD1. CDR3 length equals 15 residues. Germline V gene data show CDR1 as SNHLY and CDR2 as FYNNEI. CDR3 sequence: CASREDRGSNQPQHF. The CDR3 DNA sequence: TGTGCCAGCAGGGAAGACAGGGGGAGCAATCAGCCCCAGCATTTT.

This chain uses TRBV6-5 with TRBJ2-5; TRBD2 matches 9 bases. V shed 0 bases, J shed 3 bases, and the junction held 2 bases outside the gene matches. CDR1 is MNHEY and CDR2 is SVGAGI in the germline V gene. The CDR3 has 15 residues. The CDR3, as DNA: TGTGCCAGCAGTTACTCGACTAGCGGCAAAGAGACCCAGTACTTC. Translated: CASSYSTSGKETQYF.